This entry is about one TCR beta chain. Its antigen is not identified. Selection for sequencing was limited to patients who had shown CD8+CD57+ cell expansion by flow cytometry. The diagnosis in all patients was severe acquired aplastic anemia. Germline CDR1 reads SEHNR; CDR2 reads FQNEAQ (reference sequence). V lost 6 bases, J lost 4 bases, and 9 bases lay in between. The CDR3 has 13 residues. These data originate in a study of CD8+CD57+ T cells in acquired aplastic anemia. Across the study: Sorting CD4+ and CD8+ cells gave DNA averaging 3.2 ug. Findings of the study overall: Controls did not differ significantly from patients in CD8+ Simpson's diversity. A set of twenty-nine CD8+ CDR3 sequences was shared between patients and controls, and these sequences appeared highly expressed in patients.

For CDR3 and TCR beta VDJ profiling, genomic DNA was the template used. TCRdb recomputed calls from the reads with MiXCR, one row per CDR3 protein. The sample includes 260,000 or so distinct CDR3 sequences, roughly 82% of them seen just once. The rearrangement uses TRBV7-9 and TRBJ2-2, with D possibly being TRBD2 (7 bases). What was sequenced was sorted CD4+, CD8+, or CD8+CD57+ T cells (not recorded which) from PBMCs. The TCR sequence derives from a human donor with aplastic anemia. CDR3 in amino acids: CASRGGVTGELFF. The CDR3 DNA is TGTGCCAGCAGAGGGGGGGTCACCGGGGAGCTGTTTTTT. Together with reference TRBV7-9 and TRBJ2-2, the CDR3 gives the full variable domain: DTGVSQNPRHKITKRGQNVTFRCDPISEHNRLYWYRQTLGQGPEFLTYFQNEAQLEKSRLLSDRFSAERPKGSFSTLEIQRTEQGDSAMYLCASRGGVTGELFFGEGSRLTVL.